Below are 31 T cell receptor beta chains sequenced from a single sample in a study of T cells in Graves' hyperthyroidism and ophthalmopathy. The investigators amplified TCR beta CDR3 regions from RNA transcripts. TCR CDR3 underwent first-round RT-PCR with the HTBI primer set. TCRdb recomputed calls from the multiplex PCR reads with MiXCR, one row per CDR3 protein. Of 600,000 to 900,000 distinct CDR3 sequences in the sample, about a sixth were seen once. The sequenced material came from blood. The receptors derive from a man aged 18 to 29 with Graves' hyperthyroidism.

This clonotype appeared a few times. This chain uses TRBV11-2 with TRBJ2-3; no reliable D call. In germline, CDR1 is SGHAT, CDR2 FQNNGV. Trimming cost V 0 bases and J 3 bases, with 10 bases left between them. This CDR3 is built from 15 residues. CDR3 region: CASSLDLGETDTQYF. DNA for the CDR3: TGTGCCAGCAGCTTAGATTTAGGAGAGACAGATACGCAGTATTTT.

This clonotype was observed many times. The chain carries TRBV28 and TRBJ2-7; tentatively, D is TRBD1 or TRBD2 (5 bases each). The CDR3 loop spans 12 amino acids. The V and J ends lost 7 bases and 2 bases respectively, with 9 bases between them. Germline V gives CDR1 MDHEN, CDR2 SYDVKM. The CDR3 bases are TGTGCCAGCACTGGGACCACCTACGAGCAGTACTTC. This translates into CASTGTTYEQYF.

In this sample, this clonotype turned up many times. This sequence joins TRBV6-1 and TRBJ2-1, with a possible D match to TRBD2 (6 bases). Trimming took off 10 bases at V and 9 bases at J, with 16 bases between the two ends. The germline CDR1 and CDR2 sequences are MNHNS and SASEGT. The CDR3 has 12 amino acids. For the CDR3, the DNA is TGTGCCACCCGCGGGGAAGGTCCTGAGCAGTTCTTC. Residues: CATRGEGPEQFF.

In nucleotides, the CDR3 is TGTGCCAGCAGTTGGAGGGACAGTTTCTACGAGCAGTACTTC. Protein sequence: CASSWRDSFYEQYF. The chain uses TRBV27 and TRBJ2-7, with TRBD1 as a possible D gene (7 bases). Trimming shortened V by 4 bases and J by 3 bases, and 13 bases separated the two germline ends. CDR3 length: 14 residues. Germline values: CDR1 MNHEY, CDR2 SMNVEV (reference sequence).

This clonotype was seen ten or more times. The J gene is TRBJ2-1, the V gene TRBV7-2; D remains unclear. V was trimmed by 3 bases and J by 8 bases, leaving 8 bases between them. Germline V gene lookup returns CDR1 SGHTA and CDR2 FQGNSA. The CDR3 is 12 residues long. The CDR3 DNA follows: TGTGCCAGCAGCTTCTCCCTGCATGAGCAGTTCTTC. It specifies CASSFSLHEQFF. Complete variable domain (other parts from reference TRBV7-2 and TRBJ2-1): GAGVSQSPSNKVTEKGKDVELRCDPISGHTALYWYRQSLGQGLEFLIYFQGNSAPDKSGLPSDRFSAERTGGSVSTLTIQRTQQEDSAVYLCASSFSLHEQFFGPGTRLTVL.

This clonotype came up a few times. Here the CDR3 DNA reads TGTGCCAGCAGCTTCTTAGGGTTAGGCACTGAAGCTTTCTTT. Residues: CASSFLGLGTEAFF. V and J are TRBV7-6 and TRBJ1-1; D gene ambiguous. CDR3 length: 14 amino acids. Looked up from germline, CDR1 is SGHVS and CDR2 is FNYEAQ. The ends were cut back, 3 bases at V and 4 bases at J, with 12 bases in the middle.

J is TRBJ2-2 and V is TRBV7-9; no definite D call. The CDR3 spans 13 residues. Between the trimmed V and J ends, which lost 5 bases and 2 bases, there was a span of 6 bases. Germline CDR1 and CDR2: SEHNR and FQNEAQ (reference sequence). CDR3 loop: CASSTINTGELFF. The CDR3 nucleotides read TGTGCCAGCAGCACCATCAACACCGGGGAGCTGTTTTTT.

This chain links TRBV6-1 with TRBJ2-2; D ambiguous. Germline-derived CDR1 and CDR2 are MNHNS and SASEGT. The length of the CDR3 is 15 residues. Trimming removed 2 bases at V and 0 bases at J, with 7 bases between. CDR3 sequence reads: CASSESSANTGELFF. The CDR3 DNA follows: TGTGCCAGCAGTGAAAGCTCTGCGAACACCGGGGAGCTGTTTTTT.

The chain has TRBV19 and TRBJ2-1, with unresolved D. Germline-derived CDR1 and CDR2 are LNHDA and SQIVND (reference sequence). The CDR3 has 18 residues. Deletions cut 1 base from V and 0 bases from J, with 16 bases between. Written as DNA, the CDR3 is TGTGCCAGTAGTATAGTATTTCCAGCCACCTCCTCCTACAATGAGCAGTTCTTC. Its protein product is CASSIVFPATSSYNEQFF.

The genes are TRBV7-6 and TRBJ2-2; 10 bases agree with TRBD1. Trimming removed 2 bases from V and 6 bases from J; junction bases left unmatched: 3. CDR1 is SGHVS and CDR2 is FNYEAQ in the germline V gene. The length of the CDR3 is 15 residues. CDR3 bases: TGTGCCAGCAGCTTACTCGGGACAGGGGCCGGGGAGCTGTTTTTT. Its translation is CASSLLGTGAGELFF. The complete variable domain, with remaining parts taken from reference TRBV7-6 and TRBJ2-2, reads GAGVSQSPRYKVTKRGQDVALRCDPISGHVSLYWYRQALGQGPEFLTYFNYEAQQDKSGLPNDRFSAERPEGSISTLTIQRTEQRDSAMYRCASSLLGTGAGELFFGEGSRLTVL.

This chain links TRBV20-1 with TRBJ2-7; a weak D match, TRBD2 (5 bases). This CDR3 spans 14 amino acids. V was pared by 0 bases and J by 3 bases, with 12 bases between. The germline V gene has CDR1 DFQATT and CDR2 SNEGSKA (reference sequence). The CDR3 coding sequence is TGCAGTGCTAGAGATCCGAGGGTGAGCTACGAGCAGTACTTC. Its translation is CSARDPRVSYEQYF.

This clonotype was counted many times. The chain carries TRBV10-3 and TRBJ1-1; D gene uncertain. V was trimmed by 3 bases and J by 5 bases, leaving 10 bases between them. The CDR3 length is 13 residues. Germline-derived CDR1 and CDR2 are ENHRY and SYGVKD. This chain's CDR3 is CAISDRPATEAFF. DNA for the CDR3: TGTGCCATCAGTGATCGTCCCGCTACTGAAGCTTTCTTT.

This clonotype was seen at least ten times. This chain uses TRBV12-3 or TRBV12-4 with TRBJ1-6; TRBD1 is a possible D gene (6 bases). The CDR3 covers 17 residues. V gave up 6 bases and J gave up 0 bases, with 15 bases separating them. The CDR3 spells CASSSRGPSSYNSPLHF. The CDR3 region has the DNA TGTGCCAGCAGCTCCAGGGGACCAAGCTCCTATAATTCACCCCTCCACTTT.

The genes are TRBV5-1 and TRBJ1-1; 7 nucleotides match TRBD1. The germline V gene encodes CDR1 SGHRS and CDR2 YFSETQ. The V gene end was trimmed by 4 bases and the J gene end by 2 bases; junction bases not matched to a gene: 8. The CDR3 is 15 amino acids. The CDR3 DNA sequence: TGCGCCAGCAGCCCTGGGGCAGGGGGAAACACTGAAGCTTTCTTT. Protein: CASSPGAGGNTEAFF. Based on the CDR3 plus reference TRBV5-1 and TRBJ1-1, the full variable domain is KAGVTQTPRYLIKTRGQQVTLSCSPISGHRSVSWYQQTPGQGLQFLFEYFSETQRNKGNFPGRFSGRQFSNSRSEMNVSTLELGDSALYLCASSPGAGGNTEAFFGQGTRLTVV.

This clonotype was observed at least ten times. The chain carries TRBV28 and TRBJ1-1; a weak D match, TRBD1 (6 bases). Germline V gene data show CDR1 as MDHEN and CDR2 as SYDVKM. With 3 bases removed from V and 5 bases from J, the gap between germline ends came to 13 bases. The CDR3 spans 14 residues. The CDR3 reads CASSLIGGWTEAFF. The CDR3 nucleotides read TGTGCCAGCAGTTTGATTGGGGGCTGGACTGAAGCTTTCTTT.

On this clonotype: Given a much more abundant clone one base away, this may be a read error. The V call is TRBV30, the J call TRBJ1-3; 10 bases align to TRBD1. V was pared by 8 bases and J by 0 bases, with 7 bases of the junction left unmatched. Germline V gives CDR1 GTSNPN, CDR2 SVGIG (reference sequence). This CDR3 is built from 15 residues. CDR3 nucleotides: TGTGCCCACGACAGGGGGCCTCTCTCTGGAAACACCATATATTTT. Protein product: CAHDRGPLSGNTIYF.

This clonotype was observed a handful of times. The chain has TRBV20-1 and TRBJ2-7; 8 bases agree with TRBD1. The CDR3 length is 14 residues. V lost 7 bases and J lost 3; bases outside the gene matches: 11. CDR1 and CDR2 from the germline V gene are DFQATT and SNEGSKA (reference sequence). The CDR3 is CSVSDRVGGYEQYF. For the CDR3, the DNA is TGCAGTGTTTCGGACAGGGTGGGGGGCTACGAGCAGTACTTC.

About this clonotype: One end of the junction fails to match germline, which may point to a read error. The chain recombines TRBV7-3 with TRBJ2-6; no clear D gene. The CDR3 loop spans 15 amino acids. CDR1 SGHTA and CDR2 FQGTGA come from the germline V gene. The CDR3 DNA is TGTGCCAGCAGCCCCAACCTTTCTGGGACCAACGTCCTGACTTTC. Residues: CASSPNLSGTNVLTF.

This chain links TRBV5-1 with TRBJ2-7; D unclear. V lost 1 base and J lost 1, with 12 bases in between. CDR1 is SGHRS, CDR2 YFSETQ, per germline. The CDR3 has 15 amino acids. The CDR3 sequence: CASSLWGQESYEQYF. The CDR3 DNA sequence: TGCGCCAGCAGCTTGTGGGGTCAGGAATCCTACGAGCAGTACTTC.

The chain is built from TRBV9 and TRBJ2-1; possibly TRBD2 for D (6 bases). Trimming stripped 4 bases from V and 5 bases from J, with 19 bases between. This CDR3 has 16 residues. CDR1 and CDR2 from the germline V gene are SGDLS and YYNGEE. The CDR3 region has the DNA TGTGCCAGCAGCACCCCTCTCGGGACTTACCACAATGAGCAGTTCTTC. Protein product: CASSTPLGTYHNEQFF.

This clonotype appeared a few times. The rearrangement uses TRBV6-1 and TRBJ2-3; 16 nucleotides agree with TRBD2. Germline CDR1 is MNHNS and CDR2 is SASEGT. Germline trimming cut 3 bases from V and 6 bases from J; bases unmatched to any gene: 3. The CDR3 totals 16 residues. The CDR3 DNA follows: TGTGCCAGCAGTGAGGGGACTAGCGGGAGGGTGGATACGCAGTATTTT. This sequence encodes CASSEGTSGRVDTQYF.

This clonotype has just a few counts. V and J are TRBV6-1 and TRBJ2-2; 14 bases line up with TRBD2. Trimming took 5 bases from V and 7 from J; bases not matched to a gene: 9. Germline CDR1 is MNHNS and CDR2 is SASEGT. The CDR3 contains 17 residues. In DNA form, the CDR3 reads TGTGCCAGCAGTCAGGGGACTAGCGGGAGAAATATCGGGGAGCTGTTTTTT. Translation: CASSQGTSGRNIGELFF.

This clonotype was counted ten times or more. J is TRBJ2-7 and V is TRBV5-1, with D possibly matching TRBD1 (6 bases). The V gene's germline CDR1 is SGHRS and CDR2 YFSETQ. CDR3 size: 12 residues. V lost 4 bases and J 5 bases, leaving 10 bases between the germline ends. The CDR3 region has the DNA TGCGCCAGCAGCCCAGGACAGAACGAGCAGTACTTC. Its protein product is CASSPGQNEQYF.

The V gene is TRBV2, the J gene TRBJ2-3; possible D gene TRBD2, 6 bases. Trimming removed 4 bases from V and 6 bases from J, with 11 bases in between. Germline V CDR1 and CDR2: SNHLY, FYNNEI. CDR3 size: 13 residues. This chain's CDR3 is CASSGDFPDTQYF. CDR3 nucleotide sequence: TGTGCCAGCAGTGGGGACTTTCCGGATACGCAGTATTTT.

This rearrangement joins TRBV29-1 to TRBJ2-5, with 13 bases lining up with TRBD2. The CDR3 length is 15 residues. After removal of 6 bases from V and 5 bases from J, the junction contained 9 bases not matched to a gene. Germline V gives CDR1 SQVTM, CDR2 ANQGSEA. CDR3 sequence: CSVGLAGEAGETQYF. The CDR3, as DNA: TGCAGCGTCGGACTAGCGGGAGAAGCAGGGGAGACCCAGTACTTC.

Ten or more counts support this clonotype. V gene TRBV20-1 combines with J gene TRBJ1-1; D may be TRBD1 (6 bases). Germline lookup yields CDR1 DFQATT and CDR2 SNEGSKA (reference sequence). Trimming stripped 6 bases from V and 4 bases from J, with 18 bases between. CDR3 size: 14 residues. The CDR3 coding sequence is TGCAGTGCACGAACAGGGAGGAGGGGCACTGAAGCTTTCTTT. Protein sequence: CSARTGRRGTEAFF.

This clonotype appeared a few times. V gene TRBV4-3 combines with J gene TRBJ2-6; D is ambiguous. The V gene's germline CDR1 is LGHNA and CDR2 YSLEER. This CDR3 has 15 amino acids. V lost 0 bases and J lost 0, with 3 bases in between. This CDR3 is CASSQEFSGANVLTF. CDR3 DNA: TGCGCCAGCAGCCAAGAGTTCTCTGGGGCCAACGTCCTGACTTTC.

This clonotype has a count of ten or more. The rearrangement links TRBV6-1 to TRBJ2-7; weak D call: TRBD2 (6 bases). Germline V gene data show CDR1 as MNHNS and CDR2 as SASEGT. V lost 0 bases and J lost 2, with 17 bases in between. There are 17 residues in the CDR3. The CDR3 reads CASSEAWREYVTYEQYF. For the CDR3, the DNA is TGTGCCAGCAGTGAAGCTTGGAGGGAGTACGTCACCTACGAGCAGTACTTC.

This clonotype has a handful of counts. The CDR3: CAWSQQMTSYEAYF. CDR3 nucleotide sequence: TGTGCCTGGAGTCAACAGATGACCTCCTACGAGGCGTACTTC. The chain links TRBV30 to TRBJ2-7; no definite D call. The V gene's germline CDR1 is GTSNPN and CDR2 SVGIG (reference sequence). Trimming cost V 2 bases and J 12 bases, with 23 bases left between them. This CDR3 spans 14 amino acids.

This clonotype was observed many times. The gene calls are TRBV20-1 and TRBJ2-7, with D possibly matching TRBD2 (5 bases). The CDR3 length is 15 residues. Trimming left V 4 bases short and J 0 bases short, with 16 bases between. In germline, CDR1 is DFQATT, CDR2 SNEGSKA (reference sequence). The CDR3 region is CSAIPPPGSSYEQYF. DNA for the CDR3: TGCAGTGCTATCCCCCCCCCGGGGAGCTCCTACGAGCAGTACTTC.

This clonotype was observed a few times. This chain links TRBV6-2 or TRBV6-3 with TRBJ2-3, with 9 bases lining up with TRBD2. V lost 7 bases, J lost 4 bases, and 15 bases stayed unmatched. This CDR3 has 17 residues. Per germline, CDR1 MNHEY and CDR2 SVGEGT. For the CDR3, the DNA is TGTGCCAGCACCTCAACGGAGATAGCGGGAGTAGCAGATACGCAGTATTTT. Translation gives CASTSTEIAGVADTQYF.